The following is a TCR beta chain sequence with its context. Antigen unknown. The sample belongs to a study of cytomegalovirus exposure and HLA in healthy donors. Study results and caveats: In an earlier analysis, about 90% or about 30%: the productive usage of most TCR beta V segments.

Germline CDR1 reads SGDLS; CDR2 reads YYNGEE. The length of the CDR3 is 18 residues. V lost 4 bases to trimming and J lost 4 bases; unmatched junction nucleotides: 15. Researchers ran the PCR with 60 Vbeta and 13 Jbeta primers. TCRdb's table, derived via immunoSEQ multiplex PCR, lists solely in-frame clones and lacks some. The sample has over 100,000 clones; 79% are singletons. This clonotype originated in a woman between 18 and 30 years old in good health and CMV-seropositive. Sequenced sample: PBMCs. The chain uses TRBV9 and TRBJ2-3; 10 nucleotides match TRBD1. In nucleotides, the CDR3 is TGTGCCAGCAGCTTAAGACCCCCGGGACAGGGGTTCGCAGATACGCAGTATTTT. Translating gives CASSLRPPGQGFADTQYF.